Each of the 16 T cell receptor beta chains below was sequenced from the same sample in a study of T cell responses to AZD1222 COVID-19 vaccine. Repertoires were generated with immunoSEQ multiplex PCR, while TCRdb's copy carries only in-frame clones and drops some. Among around 140,000 clones listed, 80% to 95% were seen once. This specimen consisted of peripheral blood, obtained on day 0 of MenACWY control vaccination. The receptor source for this set is an adult in good health.

V is TRBV3-1 (or the pseudogene TRBV3-2) and J is TRBJ1-1, with D unresolved. The CDR3 has 14 residues. Germline CDR1 and CDR2: LGHDT and YNNKEL (reference sequence). The germline V and J ends were trimmed by 0 bases and 6 bases, with 11 bases remaining between them. CDR3 amino acids: CASSQDYGGPEAFF. The CDR3 DNA follows: TGTGCCAGCAGCCAAGATTATGGAGGCCCTGAAGCTTTCTTT.

V is TRBV28 and J is TRBJ2-1; no firm D call. V was cut by 4 bases and J by 8 bases, with 12 bases left in between. Per the germline V gene, CDR1 is MDHEN and CDR2 is SYDVKM. The CDR3 is made up of 13 amino acids. The CDR3 DNA sequence: TGTGCCAGCAGTTCCCCCCAGCTACATGAGCAGTTCTTC. Its protein is CASSSPQLHEQFF.

The chain links TRBV27 to TRBJ1-1; possible D gene TRBD1, 5 bases. Trimming removed 4 bases at V and 4 bases at J, with 7 bases between. Per the germline V gene, CDR1 is MNHEY and CDR2 is SMNVEV (reference sequence). The CDR3 covers 12 residues. As DNA, the CDR3 is TGTGCCAGCAGTTACGGGGGCACTGAAGCTTTCTTT. This sequence encodes CASSYGGTEAFF.

This rearrangement joins TRBV18 to TRBJ1-1; D not certain. The CDR3 runs 13 residues. Trimming left V 7 bases short and J 3 bases short, with 12 bases between. CDR1 KGHSH and CDR2 LQKENI come from the germline V gene. CDR3 in amino acids: CASLFTGYTEAFF. As DNA, the CDR3 is TGTGCCAGCTTATTCACCGGGTACACTGAAGCTTTCTTT.

This chain connects TRBV6-5 to TRBJ1-6, with 9 nucleotides matching TRBD1. The CDR3 is 15 amino acids. The J segment lost 8 bases and the V segment lost 0 bases, leaving 2 bases of the junction unmatched. Germline assignment: CDR1 MNHEY and CDR2 SVGAGI. The CDR3 region has the DNA TGTGCCAGCAGTTACTCACAGGGGGCCCATTCACCCCTCCACTTT. Protein sequence: CASSYSQGAHSPLHF.

The chain carries TRBV6-5 and TRBJ2-7; D is possibly TRBD2 (7 bases). CDR3 length: 14 amino acids. CDR1 and CDR2 from the germline V gene are MNHEY and SVGAGI. V gave up 7 bases and J gave up 0 bases, with 13 bases separating them. CDR3: CASKGGVRSYEQYF. DNA for the CDR3: TGTGCCAGCAAAGGGGGGGTCCGCTCCTACGAGCAGTACTTC.

The chain links TRBV7-3 to TRBJ2-3; D may match TRBD1 or TRBD2 (7 bases each). CDR1 is SGHTA, CDR2 FQGTGA, per germline. The CDR3 covers 16 residues. Trimming removed 5 bases from V and 4 bases from J, with 19 bases in between. CDR3: CASSTLAGGDADTQYF. CDR3 bases: TGTGCCAGCAGCACTCTAGCAGGGGGGGATGCAGATACGCAGTATTTT.

The gene calls are TRBV3-1 (or the pseudogene TRBV3-2) and TRBJ2-3; 10 nucleotides match TRBD2. After removal of 1 base from V and 4 bases from J, the junction contained 5 bases not matched to a gene. The germline CDR1 and CDR2 sequences are LGHDT and YNNKEL (reference sequence). The CDR3 spans 16 residues. The CDR3 region is CASSQASGRMADTQYF. Written as DNA, the CDR3 is TGTGCCAGCAGCCAAGCTAGCGGGAGAATGGCAGATACGCAGTATTTT.

The chain uses TRBV7-2 and TRBJ1-2; TRBD1 matches at 7 bases. This CDR3 contains 15 residues. CDR1 SGHTA and CDR2 FQGNSA come from the germline V gene. The ends lost 5 bases at V and 1 base at J; junction bases unmatched: 7. The CDR3 sequence is CASSLSGTDNYGYTF. The DNA for the CDR3 is TGTGCCAGCAGCCTCTCTGGGACAGATAACTATGGCTACACCTTC.

CDR3 sequence reads: CASSLDNYNEQFF. The CDR3, as DNA: TGTGCCAGCAGCTTAGACAATTACAATGAGCAGTTCTTC. The V gene is TRBV7-9, the J gene TRBJ2-1; D gene uncertain. This CDR3 region has 13 residues. Trimming pared 1 base from V and 4 bases from J, leaving 5 bases between. CDR1 is SEHNR, CDR2 FQNEAQ, per germline (reference sequence).

The chain recombines TRBV6-5 with TRBJ2-5; tentatively, D is TRBD1 (5 bases). V gave up 0 bases and J gave up 3 bases, with 5 bases separating them. Germline-derived CDR1 and CDR2 are MNHEY and SVGAGI. The CDR3 totals 13 residues. The CDR3 protein is CASSYSTEETQYF. CDR3 bases: TGTGCCAGCAGTTACTCGACAGAAGAGACCCAGTACTTC.

V is TRBV4-1 and J is TRBJ1-1; TRBD1 aligns across 9 bases. Trimming removed 6 bases from V and 7 bases from J; junction bases left unmatched: 6. The germline V gene encodes CDR1 MGHRA and CDR2 YSYEKL. The CDR3 runs to 13 residues. CDR3 bases: TGCGCCAGCAGACGGACAGGGGCGAATGAAGCTTTCTTT. This translates into CASRRTGANEAFF.

This chain links TRBV19 with TRBJ2-1; D is perhaps TRBD2 (6 bases). V lost 5 bases and J lost 4, with 9 bases in between. There are 13 residues in the CDR3. Germline V gene sequence: CDR1 LNHDA, CDR2 SQIVND (reference sequence). The CDR3 protein is CASSGGLYNEQFF. CDR3 nucleotide sequence: TGTGCCAGTAGTGGGGGACTTTACAATGAGCAGTTCTTC. The whole variable domain, filled in from reference TRBV19 and TRBJ2-1, reads DGGITQSPKYLFRKEGQNVTLSCEQNLNHDAMYWYRQDPGQGLRLIYYSQIVNDFQKGDIAEGYSVSREKKESFPLTVTSAQKNPTAFYLCASSGGLYNEQFFGPGTRLTVL.

This clone showed up just once. This chain uses TRBV7-2 with TRBJ2-3; the match to TRBD2 covers 13 bases. This CDR3 has 19 residues. The V gene's germline CDR1 is SGHTA and CDR2 FQGNSA. V lost 5 bases and J lost 1; bases outside the gene matches: 12. CDR3 coding DNA: TGTGCCAGCAGCCGCGGACTAGCGGGGGCAAACCGAGGCACAGATACGCAGTATTTT. Its translation: CASSRGLAGANRGTDTQYF.

This rearrangement joins TRBV3-1 (or the pseudogene TRBV3-2) to TRBJ2-3; 11 nucleotides line up with TRBD2. With V trimmed by 2 bases and J by 0 bases, 4 bases remained unmatched. Per germline, CDR1 LGHDT and CDR2 YNNKEL (reference sequence). The CDR3 has 17 amino acids. The DNA of the CDR3 is TGTGCCAGCAGCCAACGACTAGCGGGAACTAGCACAGATACGCAGTATTTT. Encoded protein: CASSQRLAGTSTDTQYF.

The chain uses TRBV19 and TRBJ2-3; D not resolved. Trimming removed 8 bases at V and 6 bases at J, with 12 bases between. This CDR3 contains 12 residues. The V gene's germline CDR1 is LNHDA and CDR2 SQIVND (reference sequence). Written as DNA, the CDR3 is TGTGCCAGTGGGGTTAAGAGTGATACGCAGTATTTT. The encoded protein is CASGVKSDTQYF.